A single sample gave rise to the 24 T cell receptor beta chains below, sequenced in a study of cytomegalovirus exposure and HLA in healthy donors. TCRdb's table, derived via immunoSEQ multiplex PCR, lists solely in-frame clones and lacks some. The top ten hold about 12% of the sample, which has about 89,000 clones, roughly 80% seen once. Sequenced sample: PBMCs. These receptor sequences come from a woman between 18 and 29 years old in good health and CMV-seropositive.

This clone was found a few times. This CDR3 is CASSQPTGTGTEAFF. CDR3 sequence (DNA): TGCGCCAGCAGCCAACCGACAGGGACGGGCACTGAAGCTTTCTTT. The V gene is TRBV4-1, the J gene TRBJ1-1; 7 nucleotides agree with TRBD1. The CDR3 consists of 15 residues. V shed 2 bases and J 4 bases; nucleotides not matched to a gene: 7. Germline CDR1 and CDR2: MGHRA and YSYEKL.

The chain has TRBV7-3 and TRBJ2-1; D may be TRBD2 (6 bases). There are 15 residues in the CDR3. V was cut by 8 bases and J by 7 bases, with 21 bases left in between. Looked up from germline, CDR1 is SGHTA and CDR2 is FQGTGA. CDR3 in DNA: TGTGCCAGCGGAGCGGGCTCCCACTTAAGGAATGAGCAGTTCTTC. Translating gives CASGAGSHLRNEQFF.

This chain links TRBV9 with TRBJ1-2, with 8 nucleotides matching TRBD1. The CDR3 is 13 residues long. V lost 3 bases and J lost 6; bases outside the gene matches: 4. Looked up from germline, CDR1 is SGDLS and CDR2 is YYNGEE. The CDR3 DNA reads TGTGCCAGCAGCGGGACAGGGTACCATGGCTACACCTTC. Encoded protein: CASSGTGYHGYTF.

This clone rates as medium-sized. The junction departs from the called germline gene at one end, perhaps through a read error. The J gene is TRBJ2-7, the V gene TRBV7-9; 7 nucleotides agree with TRBD2. The length of the CDR3 is 15 residues. CDR1 is SEHNR and CDR2 is FQNEAQ in the germline V gene (reference sequence). CDR3 DNA: TGTGCCAGCAGCTCAAATGCGGGAGACCTCCTTAGATTGGACTTC. Protein sequence: CASSSNAGDLLRLDF.

The J gene is TRBJ2-1, the V gene TRBV9, with TRBD2 matching 13 bases. The CDR3 extends over 15 amino acids. Germline V gene data show CDR1 as SGDLS and CDR2 as YYNGEE. Losses at the gene ends were 3 bases for V and 9 bases for J; bases not matched to a gene: 6. As DNA, the CDR3 is TGTGCCAGCAGCGGAACTAGCGGGGGGGCCGGTGAGCAGTTCTTC. Its translation is CASSGTSGGAGEQFF.

The V gene is TRBV2, the J gene TRBJ1-5; 7 bases agree with TRBD1. The junction had 2 bases not matched to a gene; V was cut back by 4 bases and J by 2 bases. Germline V lookup: CDR1 SNHLY, CDR2 FYNNEI. CDR3 length: 14 residues. The chain's CDR3 is CASSGGTGNQPQHF. CDR3 DNA: TGTGCCAGCAGTGGTGGGACAGGCAATCAGCCCCAGCATTTT.

V and J are TRBV7-2 and TRBJ1-6; 9 positions agree with TRBD1. The CDR3 is made up of 15 amino acids. Germline V gene lookup returns CDR1 SGHTA and CDR2 FQGNSA. Germline trimming cut 4 bases from V and 7 bases from J; bases unmatched to any gene: 5. This chain's CDR3 is CASSYLQGANSPLHF. The CDR3 nucleotides are TGTGCCAGCAGCTACCTACAGGGGGCGAATTCACCCCTCCACTTT.

Written as DNA, the CDR3 is TGCGCCAGCAGCCTAAACCCACAGGGGGCGGGAGAGACCCAGTACTTC. This sequence encodes CASSLNPQGAGETQYF. The J gene is TRBJ2-5, the V gene TRBV5-1; 9 nucleotides agree with TRBD1. The CDR3 sequence is 16 residues long. V trimming: 4 bases; J trimming: 4 bases; junction bases outside the gene matches: 11. In germline, CDR1 is SGHRS, CDR2 YFSETQ.

The CDR3 nucleotides are TGTGCCAGCAGTGAAGCCGCAGGGAGGAAAGGCTATGGCTACACCTTC. Protein sequence: CASSEAAGRKGYGYTF. The chain combines TRBV6-1 with TRBJ1-2; possible D gene TRBD1, 5 bases. The CDR3 covers 16 residues. Looked up from germline, CDR1 is MNHNS and CDR2 is SASEGT. Trimming removed 0 bases at V and 4 bases at J, with 15 bases between.

This clone was observed a few times. The V and J genes are TRBV27 and TRBJ2-7, with D possibly TRBD1 on 6 matching bases. V lost 5 bases and J 9 bases, leaving 14 bases between the germline ends. This CDR3 has 12 amino acids. CDR1 MNHEY and CDR2 SMNVEV come from the germline V gene (reference sequence). The CDR3 DNA follows: TGTGCCAGCAGTCTCACAGGGTTCGCGCAGTACTTC. This encodes CASSLTGFAQYF.

The J gene is TRBJ1-6, the V gene TRBV7-2, with 7 positions matching TRBD1. Germline CDR1 is SGHTA and CDR2 is FQGNSA. The ends lost 7 bases at V and 5 bases at J; junction bases unmatched: 8. The CDR3 extends over 15 amino acids. The CDR3 coding sequence is TGTGCCAGCACCAAGGGGGCCCCCAATAATTCACCCCTCCACTTT. It codes for CASTKGAPNNSPLHF.

This sequence joins TRBV5-1 and TRBJ2-5, with 8 positions matching TRBD2. Germline lookup yields CDR1 SGHRS and CDR2 YFSETQ. This CDR3 has 14 amino acids. Trimming took 6 bases from V and 4 from J; bases not matched to a gene: 8. CDR3 sequence: CASKYGGEGETQYF. CDR3 bases: TGCGCCAGCAAGTACGGGGGGGAGGGAGAGACCCAGTACTTC.

The V and J genes are TRBV28 and TRBJ2-2; 10 nucleotides agree with TRBD1. The germline gives CDR1 MDHEN, CDR2 SYDVKM. J was trimmed by 4 bases and V by 7 bases; bases with no gene match: 12. The CDR3 totals 17 residues. The CDR3 nucleotides are TGTGCCAGCACCTCTAAAAAGGGACAGGGGATCACCGGGGAGCTGTTTTTT. It translates to CASTSKKGQGITGELFF.

The chain recombines TRBV7-6 with TRBJ2-1, with TRBD2 matching 8 bases. V was pared by 4 bases and J by 4 bases, with 6 bases of the junction left unmatched. Germline V gene lookup returns CDR1 SGHVS and CDR2 FNYEAQ. There are 15 residues in the CDR3. CDR3 amino acids: CASSYAGGGYNEQFF. CDR3 nucleotide sequence: TGTGCCAGCAGCTATGCGGGGGGCGGGTACAATGAGCAGTTCTTC.

The V call is TRBV13, the J call TRBJ1-5; perhaps TRBD1 as D (6 bases). Germline-derived CDR1 and CDR2 are PRHDT and FYEKMQ (reference sequence). The CDR3 length is 16 residues. Trimming took off 0 bases at V and 5 bases at J, with 14 bases between the two ends. CDR3 sequence: CASSLGARGRDQPQHF. The DNA for the CDR3 is TGTGCCAGCAGCTTAGGGGCCAGGGGAAGGGATCAGCCCCAGCATTTT.

This chain joins TRBV5-1 and TRBJ2-3, with D unresolved. CDR1 and CDR2 from the germline V gene are SGHRS and YFSETQ. The CDR3 sequence is 16 residues long. Trimming cost V 0 bases and J 0 bases, with 11 bases left between them. For the CDR3, the DNA is TGCGCCAGCAGCTTGGTCATAGATGCTAGCACAGATACGCAGTATTTT. It specifies CASSLVIDASTDTQYF.

The chain joins TRBV27 to TRBJ1-6; D unclear. The CDR3 is 15 residues long. With 5 bases removed from V and 0 bases from J, the gap between germline ends came to 8 bases. Per the germline V gene, CDR1 is MNHEY and CDR2 is SMNVEV (reference sequence). The CDR3 is CASSPSGSYNSPLHF. The CDR3 DNA sequence: TGTGCCAGCAGTCCCTCGGGCTCCTATAATTCACCCCTCCACTTT.

The chain employs TRBV19 and TRBJ1-5; no firm D call. The V and J ends lost 6 bases and 6 bases respectively, with 15 bases between them. From germline, CDR1 is LNHDA and CDR2 SQIVND (reference sequence). The CDR3 is 14 residues long. The CDR3 bases are TGTGCCAGTAGCAGCGGCAGGATCGGTCAGCCCCAGCATTTT. Its translation: CASSSGRIGQPQHF.

The chain couples TRBV19 to TRBJ2-3, with TRBD2 identical over 9 bases. The CDR3 sequence is 16 residues long. The germline gives CDR1 LNHDA, CDR2 SQIVND (reference sequence). J lost 0 bases, V lost 5 bases, and 6 bases had no gene match. CDR3 protein: CASSPRSGGSTDTQYF. The CDR3 DNA reads TGTGCCAGTAGTCCGCGTAGCGGGGGAAGCACAGATACGCAGTATTTT.

The V and J genes are TRBV5-1 and TRBJ1-2; 8 bases align to TRBD1. This CDR3 is built from 17 residues. The germline V gene encodes CDR1 SGHRS and CDR2 YFSETQ. Trimming cost V 0 bases and J 7 bases; bases outside gene matches: 14. CDR3 protein: CASSLEGGVRGLAGYTF. The CDR3 nucleotides are TGCGCCAGCAGCTTGGAGGGGGGCGTCAGGGGGCTTGCTGGCTACACCTTC.

The chain links TRBV7-6 to TRBJ1-3, with TRBD1 matching 8 bases. Germline V gene sequence: CDR1 SGHVS, CDR2 FNYEAQ. The CDR3 runs to 20 residues. V dropped 2 bases and J dropped 1; count of bases not matched to a gene: 16. The CDR3 region is CASSLNRLGTGEPSGNTIYF. DNA of the CDR3: TGTGCCAGCAGCTTAAATCGTCTGGGGACAGGCGAGCCGTCTGGAAACACCATATATTTT.

CDR3 protein: CASSQSGQGNAGELFF. CDR3 DNA sequence: TGCGCCAGCAGCCAATCAGGACAGGGGAATGCCGGGGAGCTGTTTTTT. J is TRBJ2-2 and V is TRBV4-3, with 9 bases matching TRBD1. This CDR3 has 16 residues. Trimming took 2 bases from V and 6 from J; bases not matched to a gene: 7. Germline assignment: CDR1 LGHNA and CDR2 YSLEER.

This chain uses TRBV5-1 with TRBJ2-6, with TRBD1 as a possible D gene (5 bases). Germline assignment: CDR1 SGHRS and CDR2 YFSETQ. This CDR3 is built from 19 residues. V was shortened by 0 bases and J by 0 bases, with 16 bases between the two germline ends. The CDR3 DNA reads TGCGCCAGCAGCTTGGGCCAGGGCCTTTTAGGCTCTGGGGCCAACGTCCTGACTTTC. Translated: CASSLGQGLLGSGANVLTF.

This chain uses TRBV7-3 with TRBJ1-5; 8 bases line up with TRBD1. The CDR3 runs to 16 residues. J was trimmed by 4 bases and V by 5 bases; bases with no gene match: 10. Germline CDR1 SGHTA, CDR2 FQGTGA. The CDR3 DNA follows: TGTGCCAGCAGCGTTCCCAGACAGGGGCGGAATCAGCCCCAGCATTTT. It encodes CASSVPRQGRNQPQHF.